These 26 T cell receptor beta chains were all obtained from the same sample, sequenced in a study of response to subunit inactivated influenza vaccine. TCRdb used MiXCR to reprocess the RT-PCR reads, holding one entry per CDR3 protein. The sample holds approximately 490,000 distinct CDR3 sequences; roughly 7.9% are singletons and the top ten take under 15%. The sample here was PBMCs from blood, taken less than 30 months after vaccination. The receptors originated from a man between 45 and 75 years old who received an inactivated influenza vaccine.

Comment on this clonotype: The germline gene is not matched at one end of the junction; a read error may be the cause. As DNA, the CDR3 is TGCTGTGCTAGAGATTCAACCCGCGGGGGGAACACCGGGGAGCTGTTTTTT. It encodes CCARDSTRGGNTGELFF. This rearrangement joins TRBV20-1 to TRBJ2-2; TRBD2 aligns across 7 bases. The germline V gene has CDR1 DFQATT and CDR2 SNEGSKA (reference sequence). The CDR3 is 17 residues long.

The V and J genes are TRBV29-1 and TRBJ1-1, with a tentative D call TRBD1 (5 bases). The CDR3 totals 13 residues. Per germline, CDR1 SQVTM and CDR2 ANQGSEA. Trimming took 7 bases from V and 0 from J, leaving 12 bases between them. The chain's CDR3 is CSGTGGMNTEAFF. For the CDR3, the DNA is TGCAGCGGCACCGGGGGGATGAACACTGAAGCTTTCTTT.

This clonotype was observed many times. V and J are TRBV12-3 or TRBV12-4 and TRBJ1-1; D is unresolved. The CDR3 runs to 13 residues. The germline V and J ends were trimmed by 6 bases and 3 bases, with 11 bases remaining between them. CDR3 residues: CASSSQVYTEAFF. The CDR3 region has the DNA TGTGCCAGCAGCAGTCAGGTATACACTGAAGCTTTCTTT.

This clonotype showed up just a few times. This chain joins TRBV7-8 and TRBJ2-7; 10 bases match TRBD1. Germline trimming cut 4 bases from V and 11 bases from J; bases unmatched to any gene: 20. Germline V gene data show CDR1 as SGHVS and CDR2 as FQNEAQ. This CDR3 is built from 17 residues. The CDR3 is CASSYQSLGTGDRRKYF. The CDR3 coding sequence is TGTGCCAGCAGCTACCAAAGCCTCGGGACAGGGGACCGAAGGAAGTACTTC.

This sequence joins TRBV12-3 or TRBV12-4 and TRBJ2-6; TRBD1 matches 10 bases. The CDR3 spans 17 residues. Trimming removed 6 bases from V and 1 base from J; junction bases left unmatched: 6. CDR3 in amino acids: CASRPGQGVSGANVLTF. The CDR3, as DNA: TGTGCCAGCAGGCCCGGACAGGGGGTATCTGGGGCCAACGTCCTGACTTTC.

This clonotype came up a few times. J is TRBJ2-3 and V is TRBV13, with 10 bases identical to TRBD2. CDR1 and CDR2 from the germline V gene are PRHDT and FYEKMQ (reference sequence). V shed 0 bases and J 2 bases; nucleotides not matched to a gene: 5. The CDR3 sequence is 17 residues long. The CDR3 protein is CASSLGLAGSVTDTQYF. CDR3 in DNA: TGTGCCAGCAGCTTAGGACTAGCGGGGTCCGTCACAGATACGCAGTATTTT.

The chain recombines TRBV20-1 with TRBJ2-2; TRBD2 might be the D (6 bases). The length of the CDR3 is 13 residues. Germline loops: CDR1 DFQATT, CDR2 SNEGSKA (reference sequence). Trimming took off 6 bases at V and 1 base at J, with 9 bases between the two ends. CDR3 amino acids: CSAGTLNTGELFF. The CDR3 DNA reads TGCAGTGCCGGGACTCTGAACACCGGGGAGCTGTTTTTT.

On this clonotype: This may arise from a read error, as a much more abundant clone is one base away. The chain recombines TRBV7-6 with TRBJ1-2; D is unresolved. V was shortened by 1 base and J by 2 bases, with 5 bases between the two germline ends. This CDR3 has 13 amino acids. The germline V gene has CDR1 SGHVS and CDR2 FNYEAQ. CDR3 protein: CASSLEENYGYTF. CDR3 coding DNA: TGTGCCAGCAGCTTAGAGGAGAACTATGGCTACACCTTC.

This clonotype has a handful of counts. The genes are TRBV7-8 and TRBJ2-5, with D unclear. Germline CDR1 reads SGHVS; CDR2 reads FQNEAQ. V gave up 3 bases and J gave up 0 bases, with 8 bases separating them. The CDR3 runs 14 residues. CDR3 sequence (DNA): TGTGCCAGCAGCTTCCCGAGAAACCAAGAGACCCAGTACTTC. It translates to CASSFPRNQETQYF.

The CDR3 DNA sequence: TGTGCCAGCAACAAAGGGGTCGAAAACATTCAGTACTTC. Amino acids: CASNKGVENIQYF. The chain couples TRBV7-2 to TRBJ2-4, with D perhaps TRBD1 (5 bases). Germline values: CDR1 SGHTA, CDR2 FQGNSA. The germline V and J ends were trimmed by 7 bases and 5 bases, with 12 bases remaining between them. The CDR3 sequence is 13 residues long.

In its sample, this clonotype was seen a few times. The chain has TRBV6-2 or TRBV6-3 and TRBJ1-2; D possibly corresponds to TRBD1 (6 bases). V lost 7 bases and J lost 7, with 16 bases in between. The germline V gene has CDR1 MNHEY and CDR2 SVGEGT. The CDR3 is made up of 13 amino acids. This chain's CDR3 is CASNQGQSGGYTF. The DNA of the CDR3 is TGTGCCAGCAATCAAGGACAGTCGGGTGGCTACACCTTC.

The sample holds a few counts of this clonotype. V usage is TRBV20-1 and J usage is TRBJ2-1; no firm D call. Trimming left V 3 bases short and J 3 bases short, with 6 bases between. The V gene's germline CDR1 is DFQATT and CDR2 SNEGSKA (reference sequence). The CDR3 has 12 residues. DNA of the CDR3: TGCAGTGCTAGGTCTGACTACAATGAGCAGTTCTTC. As protein: CSARSDYNEQFF.

This rearrangement joins TRBV29-1 to TRBJ1-2; no clear D gene. V was pared by 6 bases and J by 8 bases, with 19 bases between. CDR3 length: 13 amino acids. The germline V gene has CDR1 SQVTM and CDR2 ANQGSEA. Here the CDR3 reads CSVVTRTSLGYTF. The CDR3 nucleotides read TGCAGCGTCGTGACAAGAACAAGCCTGGGCTACACCTTC.

The rearrangement joins TRBV4-2 to TRBJ2-2; no clear D gene. The V and J ends lost 0 bases and 1 base respectively, with 9 bases between them. The CDR3 totals 16 residues. The germline V gene has CDR1 LGHNA and CDR2 YNFKEQ. CDR3 in amino acids: CASSQDSRENTGELFF. CDR3 DNA: TGTGCCAGCAGCCAAGATTCTAGAGAGAACACCGGGGAGCTGTTTTTT.

The V and J genes are TRBV5-1 and TRBJ2-5, with 7 positions matching TRBD1. Trimming removed 3 bases from V and 5 bases from J; junction bases left unmatched: 13. The CDR3 loop spans 16 amino acids. The germline V gene has CDR1 SGHRS and CDR2 YFSETQ. DNA for the CDR3: TGCGCCAGCAGCTGGGCAGACAGGGTTGAGAGGGAGACCCAGTACTTC. This codes for CASSWADRVERETQYF.

The chain employs TRBV28 and TRBJ2-1, with D perhaps matching TRBD2 (5 bases). Trimming removed 7 bases from V and 5 bases from J, with 21 bases in between. The CDR3 length is 16 residues. Germline values: CDR1 MDHEN, CDR2 SYDVKM. The CDR3 nucleotides read TGTGCCAGCACTCCCCAGGTTCGAGCGGATAACAATGAGCAGTTCTTC. Protein sequence: CASTPQVRADNNEQFF. Full variable domain (outside the CDR3, taken from reference TRBV28 and TRBJ2-1): DVKVTQSSRYLVKRTGEKVFLECVQDMDHENMFWYRQDPGLGLRLIYFSYDVKMKEKGDIPEGYSVSREKKERFSLILESASTNQTSMYLCASTPQVRADNNEQFFGPGTRLTVL.

This clonotype was recorded at least ten times. The chain uses TRBV6-2 or TRBV6-3 and TRBJ2-5; 8 nucleotides agree with TRBD2. V shed 4 bases and J 2 bases; nucleotides not matched to a gene: 12. This CDR3 is 17 amino acids long. CDR1 is MNHEY and CDR2 is SVGEGT in the germline V gene. CDR3: CASSLTGGRVWQETQYF. The DNA of the CDR3 is TGTGCCAGCAGTTTGACGGGGGGGCGAGTATGGCAAGAGACCCAGTACTTC.

In its sample, this clonotype was seen many times. The chain recombines TRBV27 with TRBJ2-4, with 14 bases identical to TRBD2. The CDR3 runs to 18 residues. The V segment lost 6 bases and the J segment 0 bases; nucleotides outside the gene matches: 7. Germline lookup yields CDR1 MNHEY and CDR2 SMNVEV (reference sequence). CDR3 sequence (DNA): TGTGCCAGCAGCGGGGGGACTAGCGGGGGTCTAGCCAAAAACATTCAGTACTTC. Translation: CASSGGTSGGLAKNIQYF.

This clonotype has just a few counts. The genes are TRBV10-3 and TRBJ2-4; TRBD1 matches at 8 bases. Looked up from germline, CDR1 is ENHRY and CDR2 is SYGVKD. V was clipped by 0 bases and J by 4 bases; unmatched bases: 2. The CDR3 consists of 15 residues. The CDR3 DNA reads as TGTGCCATCAGTGAGTCCCGGACAGGGAAAAACATTCAGTACTTC. Translation: CAISESRTGKNIQYF.

There are many counts of this clonotype. V is TRBV5-1 and J is TRBJ2-7; 9 positions match TRBD1. With 4 bases clipped from V and 6 bases from J, the junction kept 8 bases outside the gene matches. The length of the CDR3 is 14 residues. The germline V gene has CDR1 SGHRS and CDR2 YFSETQ. The CDR3 here is CASSPSTGGVEQYF. CDR3 sequence (DNA): TGCGCCAGCAGCCCCTCGACAGGGGGGGTCGAGCAGTACTTC.

This clonotype was counted only a few times. This chain links TRBV28 with TRBJ2-3; 11 bases are a match to TRBD2. Per the germline V gene, CDR1 is MDHEN and CDR2 is SYDVKM. The CDR3 sequence is 19 residues long. V lost 2 bases, J lost 4 bases, and 14 bases stayed unmatched. The CDR3 sequence: CASSLVGGLAGGGADTQYF. The CDR3 coding sequence is TGTGCCAGCAGTTTAGTAGGGGGGCTAGCGGGAGGTGGAGCAGATACGCAGTATTTT.

This clonotype was picked up a small number of times. The genes are TRBV12-3 or TRBV12-4 and TRBJ1-3; D is uncertain. V was shortened by 5 bases and J by 5 bases, with 7 bases between the two germline ends. The CDR3 loop spans 12 amino acids. Written as DNA, the CDR3 is TGTGCCAGCAGTCCGTCCCGAAACACCATATATTTT. It specifies CASSPSRNTIYF.

This clonotype was observed a few times. The V call is TRBV20-1, the J call TRBJ2-7, with TRBD2 matching over 7 bases. V lost 6 bases and J lost 8; bases outside the gene matches: 10. In germline, CDR1 is DFQATT, CDR2 SNEGSKA (reference sequence). The CDR3 spans 12 residues. The CDR3 nucleotides read TGCAGTGCGAAGCGGGACCCTACGAAGCAGTACTTC. Amino acid sequence: CSAKRDPTKQYF.

The genes are TRBV11-1 and TRBJ2-4; 12 bases map to TRBD1. The length of the CDR3 is 18 residues. The J segment lost 2 bases and the V segment lost 5 bases, leaving 10 bases of the junction unmatched. CDR1 and CDR2 (germline): SGHAT, FQDESV (reference sequence). The CDR3 loop is CASSPPGQGALTKNIQYF. CDR3 in DNA: TGTGCCAGCAGCCCCCCGGGACAGGGGGCTTTGACCAAAAACATTCAGTACTTC.

In its sample, this clonotype was seen a few times. This sequence joins TRBV28 and TRBJ2-2; D gene ambiguous. With 5 bases removed from V and 6 bases from J, the gap between germline ends came to 13 bases. The length of the CDR3 is 14 residues. Germline V gene lookup returns CDR1 MDHEN and CDR2 SYDVKM. CDR3 DNA sequence: TGTGCCAGCAGTCCACTATGGCGACCCGGGGAGCTGTTTTTT. The encoded protein is CASSPLWRPGELFF.

This clonotype was counted ten times or more. The chain carries TRBV10-3 and TRBJ2-1; 12 bases align to TRBD2. V lost 0 bases to trimming and J lost 7 bases; unmatched junction nucleotides: 1. Germline-derived CDR1 and CDR2 are ENHRY and SYGVKD. The CDR3 extends over 15 amino acids. Here the CDR3 reads CAISESGTSGNEQFF. The CDR3 DNA reads as TGTGCCATCAGTGAGTCAGGGACTAGCGGGAATGAGCAGTTCTTC.